Listed here is a single T cell receptor (beta chain). Only in-frame clones appear in the TCRdb table, and some are missing; sequencing was by immunoSEQ multiplex PCR. The sample has more than 55,000 clones, about 90% seen once. This sample is part of a study of blood T cell repertoires in COVID-19. The wider study: There were acute and convalescent COVID-19 samples, and they came from the United States, Italy and Spain.

The CDR3 has 15 residues. Germline-derived CDR1 and CDR2 are SGDLS and YYNGEE. Trimming shortened V by 0 bases and J by 7 bases, and 16 bases separated the two germline ends. V and J are TRBV9 and TRBJ1-2, with D unresolved. The clonotype comes from a man over 45 with active COVID-19. The sequencing sample was made of peripheral blood. CDR3 residues: CASSVAVETESGYTF. The CDR3 bases are TGTGCCAGCAGCGTAGCTGTAGAAACAGAGTCTGGCTACACCTTC.